The 6 T cell receptor beta chains reported below all come from one sample, sequenced in a study of CD8 T cells in Susac syndrome. Random hexamers served to reverse transcribe about 0.45 to 1 ug RNA. MiXCR was run by TCRdb on the immunoSEQ multiplex PCR reads, yielding one entry per CDR3 protein. The data show some 170,000 distinct CDR3 sequences, approximately 92% seen once. The sample was CD4+ T cells from PBMCs. The receptor source for this set is a human donor in good health.

The chain is built from TRBV19 and TRBJ1-5; D possibly corresponds to TRBD1 (5 bases). Per germline, CDR1 LNHDA and CDR2 SQIVND (reference sequence). V was shortened by 7 bases and J by 4 bases, with 14 bases between the two germline ends. The CDR3 has 14 amino acids. The CDR3 spells CASTLGGVNQPQHF. The CDR3 coding sequence is TGTGCCAGTACCCTCGGGGGGGTGAATCAGCCCCAGCATTTT.

The V and J genes are TRBV6-6 and TRBJ1-5; possible D gene TRBD1, 6 bases. CDR1 MNHNY and CDR2 SVGAGI come from the germline V gene (reference sequence). V lost 3 bases, J lost 3 bases, and 12 bases lay in between. This CDR3 has 15 residues. In DNA form, the CDR3 reads TGTGCCAGCAGTTATCTATCAGGGGACAATCAGCCCCAGCATTTT. Translating gives CASSYLSGDNQPQHF.

The chain couples TRBV5-6 to TRBJ1-2; the match to TRBD1 covers 7 bases. V trimming: 1 base; J trimming: 4 bases; junction bases outside the gene matches: 1. The CDR3 consists of 13 residues. The V gene's germline CDR1 is SGHDT and CDR2 YYEEEE. CDR3 residues: CASSLWTGYGYTF. DNA for the CDR3: TGTGCCAGCAGCTTGTGGACAGGCTATGGCTACACCTTC.

The chain carries TRBV29-1 and TRBJ2-5; D is perhaps TRBD1 (6 bases). The CDR3 runs 12 residues. V dropped 6 bases and J dropped 1 base, with 9 bases sitting between them. Germline values: CDR1 SQVTM, CDR2 ANQGSEA. The CDR3 region has the DNA TGCAGCGTAGGACAGTTCCAAGAGACCCAGTACTTC. Translating gives CSVGQFQETQYF.

This chain uses TRBV29-1 with TRBJ2-3; TRBD1 matches at 7 bases. The CDR3 extends over 15 amino acids. The trim removed 4 bases at V and 1 base at J, leaving 8 bases unmatched. CDR1 and CDR2 (germline): SQVTM, ANQGSEA. CDR3 residues: CSVARTGEGTDTQYF. In nucleotides, the CDR3 is TGCAGCGTTGCCCGGACAGGAGAAGGCACAGATACGCAGTATTTT.

This rearrangement joins TRBV12-3 or TRBV12-4 to TRBJ1-1, with no clear D. The CDR3 is 11 residues long. The V end was cut by 3 bases, the J end by 5 bases, with 4 bases between. This CDR3 is CASSFHTEAFF. As DNA, the CDR3 is TGTGCCAGCAGTTTCCATACTGAAGCTTTCTTT.